Listed here is a single T cell receptor beta chain. Its target antigen remains unknown. No clone much larger than this one lies a single base away; base qualities are absent. The data derive from a study of T cells after yellow fever vaccination (dated by TCRdb to 2018 to 2020). Some background on the complete study: The SMART-Seq v4 Ultra Low Input RNA kit was used to prepare libraries from fractions with low cell numbers. To follow T-cell clones before and after primary and booster YFV17D yellow fever vaccination, bulk TCR alpha and beta repertoires were sequenced over time. Two healthy male donors, one aged 18 to 30 and one aged 30 to 40 years, were included in the cohort. Blood was collected at multiple timepoints before and after primary and secondary immunization, and bulk PBMC replicates and cell subsets were isolated. On the study overall, not on this receptor specifically: Computational filtering was required because FACS-sorted repertoires could contain abundant contaminating clonotypes from the bulk population. After the booster, most clones that had expanded after primary vaccination were detected again (nearly 98% of CD4 and about 88% of CD8), suggesting broad maintenance of memory. Only two donors were included in the study, so the extent to which the findings can be generalized is limited. A small share of clonotypes occurred in both CD4 and CD8 compartments, likely arising from convergent recombination. Compared with the primary T-cell response, the secondary T-cell response was faster but weaker, reaching its peak on day 5 rather than on day 15.

Data came from an Illumina NovaSeq 6000. TCR cDNA was synthesized by 5'RACE template switching, which introduced a universal primer site and unique molecular identifiers. Priming for cDNA synthesis came from both the TCR alpha and TCR beta constant segments. Library amplification used two PCR steps, and the second PCR step added sample barcodes and sequencing adapters. Sequencing of libraries was done on Illumina HiSeq 2500 (2x100 bp) or NovaSeq (2x150 bp). For the original study's pipeline: MIGEC was used to demultiplex reads and collapse the reads into UMI consensus sequences, and MiXCR was used for V(D)J alignment. Vaccine-responding clonotypes were identified with edgeR using replicate PBMC samples, with FDR below 0.01 and a log2 fold change above 5 up to day 15 being required. Each bulk clonotype was labeled CD4 or CD8 based on which sequenced repertoire, CD4 or CD8, contained the clonotype at higher abundance. Through fastp at Q25 and MiXCR, TCRdb rebuilt clones from the public reads, retaining in-frame beta chains. Rows are unified per CDR3 protein, each entry keeping the most common DNA and genes. These V and J calls originate from TCRdb's pipeline instead of the authors' own analysis. Here the sample has more than 300,000 distinct CDR3 sequences; about 11% occur a single time. The top ten constitute approximately 3% of the sample.

The meaning of the sample's treatment or condition label: live attenuated yellow fever vaccine strain. PBMCs were isolated from peripheral blood using a standard Ficoll-Paque protocol. Dynabeads CD4 and CD8 positive selection kits were used to isolate the CD4 and CD8 T-cell fractions. TriZol was used to extract RNA from bulk PBMCs, CD4 and CD8 fractions, and dextramer-positive and dextramer-negative fractions. The TCR comes from a young man who received the YFV17D yellow fever vaccine. Source: CD4+ T cells sorted from PBMCs, taken 45 days after the yellow fever booster vaccination.

DNA sequence: TGCAGCGTTGAAGAGATTGCGGGACAGGTCACCGCGGGCTATGGCTACACCTTC. Its protein is CSVEEIAGQVTAGYGYTF. The rearrangement joined TRBV29-1 to TRBJ1-2, and 8 bases in between align with TRBD1. The CDR3 measures 18 amino acids from cysteine to phenylalanine. The retained sequence is limited to the CDR3, 54 bases, with the frame set at the first base. The germline V gene encodes CDR1 SQVTM and CDR2 ANQGSEA. The V end gives up 0 bases and the J end 4 bases, leaving 16 bases in the junction not matched to a gene.